This note documents a single TCR beta chain sequence. This clone has a handful of counts. There is no known antigen for this receptor. The input lacks base qualities; no much larger clone sits a single base away. The V end loses 5 bases and the J end loses 4 bases, and a stretch of 12 bases separates them. The germline V gene sets CDR1 to SQVTM and CDR2 to ANQGSEA. Spanning cysteine to phenylalanine, the CDR3 consists of 13 amino acids. Just CDR3 DNA is preserved here, 39 bases in frame from base 1. From each donor, a single peripheral blood sample of about 120 mL on average was drawn into heparinised tubes. A BD FACSAria II and a panel including CD45RO, CCR7, CD25, CD127, CD95 and CD27 were used to sort naive, central memory, regulatory and stem cell-like memory CD4+ T cells. A purity above 98% was achieved for all sorted populations. PBMCs were separated immediately by Lymphoprep density gradient centrifugation and were stained directly, without being cultured. So that batch effects would be minimized, each experiment stained and sorted samples in pairs, pairing one healthy donor with one patient.

The data stem from a study of beta chain features in type 1 diabetes (dated by TCRdb to between 2017 and 2018). For the wider study: Mean age, gender distribution, total cell number and subset yield did not differ between patients and healthy donors. A total of 85 million to 140 million sorted cells were examined across all samples, and the number of cells per subset was strongly correlated with RNA yield. The study compared the TCRB repertoires of sorted circulating CD4+ T cell subsets in recently diagnosed type 1 diabetes patients with those in matched healthy donors. Regulatory and stem cell-like memory subsets were obtained from only 8 patients and about eight healthy donors, while naive and central memory subsets were obtained from all 30 or so donors.

What the work shows at the level of the full study, not this receptor alone: Because cDNA rather than genomic DNA was sequenced, highly expressing activated cells could have been over-represented, although no difference in activation and CD3 levels was found between groups. The naive, central memory and regulatory TCRB repertoires appeared to resemble one another more closely among patients than among healthy donors. Shorter templates might be favored by PCR, yet because patient and control samples were amplified and corrected together, any such skew would affect both groups equally. Patients with type 1 diabetes made fewer insertions and deleted more nucleotides at VDJ recombination sites, implying thymic rearrangement abnormalities. Only small numbers of individuals were included in the HLA sub-analyses, which left unresolved whether HLA type had any influence on TCRB rearrangement. A moderate but significant shortening of TCRB CDR3 length was observed in type 1 diabetes patients in all four CD4+ subsets.

All of the isolated RNA was reverse transcribed with the High Capacity cDNA Reverse Transcription Kit, so expressed TCRB transcripts were sequenced. Deep immunoSEQ sequencing was applied to naive, central memory and regulatory T cell samples, giving an average of roughly 3.5 million total reads per sample. After sorted cells were lysed in RLT buffer, RNA was extracted with DNase-treated RNeasy Micro or Mini kits, with the choice depending on cell number. Each cell subset was processed separately to prevent cross-contamination, with patient and healthy donor samples processed together. The immunoSEQ multiplex PCR was used to amplify TCRB sequences from cDNA, yielding 87-bp fragments that span the CDR3 region. Sequencing of the amplicons was performed on the Illumina HiSeq platform. As for the authors' bioinformatics: Synthetic template baselines were used to correct PCR bias computationally, reads within Hamming distance 2 were collapsed together, and singletons that could not be merged were discarded. Reads were aligned to IMGT to assign V, D and J genes, CDR3 length, and insertions or deletions at six rearrangement sites. Within each subset, clonotype counts were normalized to sorted cell number, and only after that were true diversity and Gini coefficients computed with the tcR R package. The overlap coefficient, calculated on TCRB nucleotide sequences, was used to quantify repertoire sharing. Out-of-frame TCRB sequences from naive cells were analyzed as a proxy for the pre-selection repertoire. Not all clones reach the TCRdb copy of this immuneACCESS table, which keeps in-frame sequences only. Checked studies attribute under half of the gap to unresolved V genes and leave the rest unexplained. V and J calls and clone size are copied from that table; D and trimming were computed from the DNA. Counted in this sample were a few hundred thousand clones; roughly 22% of them appeared once. Together, the top ten hold roughly 0.028% of the sample.

This TCR was sampled from a woman between 35 and 50 years old with type 1 diabetes. Sequences were obtained from naive CD4+ T cells from blood. The intended sense of this specimen's cell subset or site label: true naive CD4+ T cells. The rearrangement combines TRBV29-1 with TRBJ1-5, with a tentative D gene TRBD1 over 6 matching bases. The encoded CDR3 is CSVSGDQNQPQHF. The bases read TGCAGCGTTTCAGGGGACCAAAATCAGCCCCAGCATTTT.